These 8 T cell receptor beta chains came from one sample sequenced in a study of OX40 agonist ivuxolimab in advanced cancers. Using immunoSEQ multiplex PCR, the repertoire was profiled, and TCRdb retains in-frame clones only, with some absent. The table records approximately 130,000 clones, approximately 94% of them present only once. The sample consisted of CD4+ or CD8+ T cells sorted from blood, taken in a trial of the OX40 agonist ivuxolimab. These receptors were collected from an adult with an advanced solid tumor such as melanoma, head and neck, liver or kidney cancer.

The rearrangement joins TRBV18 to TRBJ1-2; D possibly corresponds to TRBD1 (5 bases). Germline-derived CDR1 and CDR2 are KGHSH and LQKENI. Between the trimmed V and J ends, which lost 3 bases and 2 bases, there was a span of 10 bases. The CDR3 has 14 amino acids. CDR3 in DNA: TGTGCCAGCTCACCCGGGGGGGTGAACTATGGCTACACCTTC. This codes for CASSPGGVNYGYTF.

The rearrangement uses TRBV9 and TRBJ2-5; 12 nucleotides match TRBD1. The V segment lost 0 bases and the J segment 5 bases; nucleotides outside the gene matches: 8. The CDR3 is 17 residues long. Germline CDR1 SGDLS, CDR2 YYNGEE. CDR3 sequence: CASSVVGQGARSETQYF. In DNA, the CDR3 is TGTGCCAGCAGCGTAGTGGGACAGGGGGCCCGCAGCGAGACCCAGTACTTC. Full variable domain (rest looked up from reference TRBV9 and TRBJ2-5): DSGVTQTPKHLITATGQRVTLRCSPRSGDLSVYWYQQSLDQGLQFLIQYYNGEERAKGNILERFSAQQFPDLHSELNLSSLELGDSALYFCASSVVGQGARSETQYFGPGTRLLVL.

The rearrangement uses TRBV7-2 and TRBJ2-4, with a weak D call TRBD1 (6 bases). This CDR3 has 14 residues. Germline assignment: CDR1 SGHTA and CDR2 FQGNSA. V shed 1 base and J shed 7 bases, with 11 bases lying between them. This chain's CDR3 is CASSLGTEWNIQYF. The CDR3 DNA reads TGTGCCAGCAGCTTAGGGACAGAGTGGAACATTCAGTACTTC. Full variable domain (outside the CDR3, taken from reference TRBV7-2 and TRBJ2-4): GAGVSQSPSNKVTEKGKDVELRCDPISGHTALYWYRQSLGQGLEFLIYFQGNSAPDKSGLPSDRFSAERTGGSVSTLTIQRTQQEDSAVYLCASSLGTEWNIQYFGAGTRLSVL.

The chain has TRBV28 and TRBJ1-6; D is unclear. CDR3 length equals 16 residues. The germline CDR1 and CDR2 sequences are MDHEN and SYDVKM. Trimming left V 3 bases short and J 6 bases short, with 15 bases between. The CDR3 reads CASSFELDQRNSPLHF. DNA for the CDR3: TGTGCCAGCAGTTTCGAGTTGGATCAGCGTAATTCACCCCTCCACTTT. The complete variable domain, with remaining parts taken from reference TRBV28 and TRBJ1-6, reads DVKVTQSSRYLVKRTGEKVFLECVQDMDHENMFWYRQDPGLGLRLIYFSYDVKMKEKGDIPEGYSVSREKKERFSLILESASTNQTSMYLCASSFELDQRNSPLHFGNGTRLTVT.

CDR3 nucleotides: TGTGCCAGCTCAAGGATGCAGGGGGCGCGGAACACTGAAGCTTTCTTT. It codes for CASSRMQGARNTEAFF. J is TRBJ1-1 and V is TRBV18, with 8 bases that match TRBD1. CDR1 KGHSH and CDR2 LQKENI come from the germline V gene. V shed 5 bases, J shed 1 base, and the junction held 9 bases outside the gene matches. CDR3 length: 16 residues.

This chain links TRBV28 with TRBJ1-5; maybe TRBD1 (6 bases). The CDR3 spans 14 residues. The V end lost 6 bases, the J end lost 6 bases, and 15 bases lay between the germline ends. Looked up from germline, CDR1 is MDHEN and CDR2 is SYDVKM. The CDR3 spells CASSHGGGGQPQHF. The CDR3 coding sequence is TGTGCCAGCAGCCACGGGGGGGGCGGTCAGCCCCAGCATTTT.

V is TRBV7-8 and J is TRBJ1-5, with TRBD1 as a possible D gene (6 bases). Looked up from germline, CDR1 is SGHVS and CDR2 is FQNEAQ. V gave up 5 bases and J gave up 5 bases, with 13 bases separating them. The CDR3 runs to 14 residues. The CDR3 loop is CASSPQQGDQPQHF. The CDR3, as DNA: TGTGCCAGCAGCCCCCAACAGGGCGATCAGCCCCAGCATTTT. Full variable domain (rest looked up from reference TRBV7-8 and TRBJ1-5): GAGVSQSPRYKVAKRGQDVALRCDPISGHVSLFWYQQALGQGPEFLTYFQNEAQLDKSGLPSDRFFAERPEGSVSTLKIQRTQQEDSAVYLCASSPQQGDQPQHFGDGTRLSIL.

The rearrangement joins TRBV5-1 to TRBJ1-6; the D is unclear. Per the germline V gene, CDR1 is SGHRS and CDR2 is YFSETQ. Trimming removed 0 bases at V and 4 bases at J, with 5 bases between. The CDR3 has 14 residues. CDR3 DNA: TGCGCCAGCAGCTTGGGTGGATATAATTCACCCCTCCACTTT. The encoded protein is CASSLGGYNSPLHF.